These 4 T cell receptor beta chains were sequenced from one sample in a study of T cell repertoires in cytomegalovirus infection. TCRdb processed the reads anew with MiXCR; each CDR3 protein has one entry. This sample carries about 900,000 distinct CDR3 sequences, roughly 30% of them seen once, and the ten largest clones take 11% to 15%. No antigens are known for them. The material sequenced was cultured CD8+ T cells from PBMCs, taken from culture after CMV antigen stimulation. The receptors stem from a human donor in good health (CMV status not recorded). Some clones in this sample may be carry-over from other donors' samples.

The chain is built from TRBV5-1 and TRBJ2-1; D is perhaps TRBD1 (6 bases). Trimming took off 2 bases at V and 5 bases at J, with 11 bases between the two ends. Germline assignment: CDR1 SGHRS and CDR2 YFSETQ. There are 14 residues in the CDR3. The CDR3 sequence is CASSFRDINNEQFF. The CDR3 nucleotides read TGCGCCAGCAGCTTCCGGGACATAAACAATGAGCAGTTCTTC.

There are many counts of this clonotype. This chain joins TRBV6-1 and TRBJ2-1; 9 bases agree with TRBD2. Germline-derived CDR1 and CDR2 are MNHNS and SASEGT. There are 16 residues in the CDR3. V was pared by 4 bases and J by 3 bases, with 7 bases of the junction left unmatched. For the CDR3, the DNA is TGTGCCAGCAGTGGCCTTACTAGCGGGCGCTACAATGAGCAGTTCTTC. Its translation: CASSGLTSGRYNEQFF.

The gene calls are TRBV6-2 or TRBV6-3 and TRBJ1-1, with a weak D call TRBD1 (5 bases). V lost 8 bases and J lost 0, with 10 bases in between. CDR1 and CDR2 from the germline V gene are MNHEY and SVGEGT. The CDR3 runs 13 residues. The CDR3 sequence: CASRGSMNTEAFF. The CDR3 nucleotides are TGTGCCAGCCGGGGGTCAATGAACACTGAAGCTTTCTTT.

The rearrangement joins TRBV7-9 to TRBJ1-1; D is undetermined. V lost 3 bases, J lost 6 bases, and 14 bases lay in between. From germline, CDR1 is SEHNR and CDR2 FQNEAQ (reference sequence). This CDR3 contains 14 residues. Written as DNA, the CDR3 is TGTGCCAGCAGCTTGCCCGGGTTAAGTGCTGAAGCTTTCTTT. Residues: CASSLPGLSAEAFF.